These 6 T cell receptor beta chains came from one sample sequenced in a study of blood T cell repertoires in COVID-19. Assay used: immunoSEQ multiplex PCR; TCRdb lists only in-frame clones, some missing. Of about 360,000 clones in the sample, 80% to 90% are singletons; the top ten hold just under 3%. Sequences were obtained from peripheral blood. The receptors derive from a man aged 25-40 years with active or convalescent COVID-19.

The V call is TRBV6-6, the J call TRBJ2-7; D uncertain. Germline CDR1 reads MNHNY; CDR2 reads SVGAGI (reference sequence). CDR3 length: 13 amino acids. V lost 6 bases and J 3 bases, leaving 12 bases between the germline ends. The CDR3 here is CASSTDIYYEQYF. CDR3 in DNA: TGTGCCAGCAGCACCGACATATACTACGAGCAGTACTTC.

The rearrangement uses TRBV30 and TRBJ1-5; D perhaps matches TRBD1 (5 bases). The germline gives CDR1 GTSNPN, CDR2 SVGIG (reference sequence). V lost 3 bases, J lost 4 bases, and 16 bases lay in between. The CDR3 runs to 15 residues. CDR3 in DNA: TGTGCCTGGAGCCATGGGGGGGGTGGAAATCAGCCCCAGCATTTT. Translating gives CAWSHGGGGNQPQHF.

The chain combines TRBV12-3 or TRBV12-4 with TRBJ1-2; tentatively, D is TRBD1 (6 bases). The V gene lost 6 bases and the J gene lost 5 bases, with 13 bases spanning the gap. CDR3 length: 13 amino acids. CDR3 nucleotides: TGTGCCAGCAGCCGACAGGTCGAATATGGCTACACCTTC. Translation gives CASSRQVEYGYTF.

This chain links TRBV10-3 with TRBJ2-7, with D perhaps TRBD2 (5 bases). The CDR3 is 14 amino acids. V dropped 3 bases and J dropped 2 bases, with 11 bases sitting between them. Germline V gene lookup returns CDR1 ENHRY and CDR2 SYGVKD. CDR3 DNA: TGTGCCATCAGTGACCCGAGCGGACCCTACGAGCAGTACTTC. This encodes CAISDPSGPYEQYF.

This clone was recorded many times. This CDR3 is CASSMQGVGSPLHF. DNA of the CDR3: TGTGCCAGTAGTATGCAGGGGGTTGGTTCACCCCTCCACTTT. The V gene is TRBV19, the J gene TRBJ1-6, with 7 positions matching TRBD1. The CDR3 covers 14 residues. J gave up 9 bases and V 3 bases, and 5 bases lay outside the gene matches. From germline, CDR1 is LNHDA and CDR2 SQIVND (reference sequence).

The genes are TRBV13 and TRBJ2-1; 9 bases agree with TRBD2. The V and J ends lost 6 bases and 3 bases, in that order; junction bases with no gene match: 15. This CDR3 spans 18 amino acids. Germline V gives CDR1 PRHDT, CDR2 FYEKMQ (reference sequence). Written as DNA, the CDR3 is TGTGCCAGCAGTCCCCGACGGTTAGCGGGAGAGCTCTACAATGAGCAGTTCTTC. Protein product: CASSPRRLAGELYNEQFF.